The rows below give T cell receptor beta chains drawn from one sample of a study of blood T cell repertoires in COVID-19. TCRdb's copy holds only in-frame clones and misses some; the assay was immunoSEQ multiplex PCR. The sample contains more than 300,000 clones, about 90% of which appear only once. Sequencing used peripheral blood. The receptors were gathered from a man between 18 and 29 years old who had recovered from COVID-19. The CDR3 runs from the conserved cysteine through the conserved F or W. The D gene is left open where the match is weak. Rows give clone size only sometimes, using once, few, many, or a class for an expanded clone.

CDR3nt: TGTGCCAGCAGTGGGACAGGGGGTCATCAGCCCCAGCATTTT
CDR3aa: CASSGTGGHQPQHF
j_gene: TRBJ1-5
v_gene: TRBV2
abundance: .
d_gene: TRBD1

CDR3nt: TGCGCCAGCAGCTGGAGGACAGGGGGGCACGCTGAAGCTTTCTTT
CDR3aa: CASSWRTGGHAEAFF
j_gene: TRBJ1-1
v_gene: TRBV5-1
abundance: .
d_gene: TRBD1

CDR3nt: TGTGCCAGCAGCTTGGCGGGAGGGGCAGGGAATGAAAAACTGTTTTTT
CDR3aa: CASSLAGGAGNEKLFF
j_gene: TRBJ1-4
v_gene: TRBV5-6
abundance: .
d_gene: .

CDR3nt: TGTGCCAGCAGCCCCTCCGGGTTAGCCAAAAACATTCAGTACTTC
CDR3aa: CASSPSGLAKNIQYF
j_gene: TRBJ2-4
v_gene: TRBV6-5
abundance: .
d_gene: .

CDR3nt: TGCGCCAGCAGCTTGGAGGGACAGGGTGGTGACACCATATATTTT
CDR3aa: CASSLEGQGGDTIYF
j_gene: TRBJ1-3
v_gene: TRBV5-1
abundance: .
d_gene: TRBD1

CDR3nt: TGTGCCAGCAGATGGGACAGGAGCTCCTACGAGCAGTACTTC
CDR3aa: CASRWDRSSYEQYF
j_gene: TRBJ2-7
v_gene: TRBV27
abundance: .
d_gene: TRBD1

CDR3nt: TGTGCCAGCAGTCAGACAGGGTTCAATCAGCCCCAGCATTTT
CDR3aa: CASSQTGFNQPQHF
j_gene: TRBJ1-5
v_gene: TRBV2
abundance: .
d_gene: TRBD1

CDR3nt: TGTGCCAGCAGCCGTTCACTTGACAGGTTGAACACTGAAGCTTTCTTT
CDR3aa: CASSRSLDRLNTEAFF
j_gene: TRBJ1-1
v_gene: TRBV6-2/TRBV6-3
abundance: .
d_gene: .

CDR3nt: TGCGCCAGCAGTCCGACTTGGGGGCCTTACGAGCAGTACTTC
CDR3aa: CASSPTWGPYEQYF
j_gene: TRBJ2-7
v_gene: TRBV4-3
abundance: .
d_gene: .

CDR3nt: TGCAGCGTTTATGGACAGGGGAACACTGAAGCTTTCTTT
CDR3aa: CSVYGQGNTEAFF
j_gene: TRBJ1-1
v_gene: TRBV29-1
abundance: .
d_gene: TRBD1

CDR3nt: TGCGCCAGCAGCTTGTCCCGCGGGGGGAGAGAGACCCAGTACTTC
CDR3aa: CASSLSRGGRETQYF
j_gene: TRBJ2-5
v_gene: TRBV5-1
abundance: .
d_gene: TRBD2

CDR3nt: TGTGCCAGCAGCCAAGATCGACTAGCGGGAGAAGGGACCCAGTACTTC
CDR3aa: CASSQDRLAGEGTQYF
j_gene: TRBJ2-5
v_gene: TRBV4-2
abundance: .
d_gene: TRBD2

CDR3nt: TGTGCCAGCAGCCTGACAGCCGGGGAGCTGTTTTTT
CDR3aa: CASSLTAGELFF
j_gene: TRBJ2-2
v_gene: TRBV11-2
abundance: .
d_gene: .

CDR3nt: TGTGCCAGCAGAGACCTAGCGGCGAACTACAATGAGCAGTTCTTC
CDR3aa: CASRDLAANYNEQFF
j_gene: TRBJ2-1
v_gene: TRBV27
abundance: .
d_gene: TRBD2

CDR3nt: TGCAGCGGCACAGGGGCAGGAACGACCCAGTACTTC
CDR3aa: CSGTGAGTTQYF
j_gene: TRBJ2-5
v_gene: TRBV29-1
abundance: .
d_gene: TRBD1

CDR3nt: TGTGCCACCAGTAGGGGGGGGACGATTAATACGCAGTATTTT
CDR3aa: CATSRGGTINTQYF
j_gene: TRBJ2-3
v_gene: TRBV24-1
abundance: .
d_gene: .

CDR3nt: TGTGCCAGCAGCCAGCCGGGACTAGCCTTGGAGACCCAGTACTTC
CDR3aa: CASSQPGLALETQYF
j_gene: TRBJ2-5
v_gene: TRBV3-1/TRBV3-2
abundance: .
d_gene: TRBD2

CDR3nt: TGTGCCAGTAGTATCTACAGGGAAGAGGTCTATGGCTACACCTTC
CDR3aa: CASSIYREEVYGYTF
j_gene: TRBJ1-2
v_gene: TRBV19
abundance: .
d_gene: .

CDR3nt: TGCGCCAGCAGCGTTATGACAGGGGGCCCCTACAATGAGCAGTTCTTC
CDR3aa: CASSVMTGGPYNEQFF
j_gene: TRBJ2-1
v_gene: TRBV5-1
abundance: .
d_gene: TRBD1

CDR3nt: TGTGCCAGCGGGGCAAGGGGAAATTCACCCCTCCACTTT
CDR3aa: CASGARGNSPLHF
j_gene: TRBJ1-6
v_gene: TRBV2
abundance: once
d_gene: .

CDR3nt: TGTGCCAGCGGTACTAGCGGGAGTAGGTGGGGTGAGCAGTTCTTC
CDR3aa: CASGTSGSRWGEQFF
j_gene: TRBJ2-1
v_gene: TRBV6-6
abundance: once
d_gene: TRBD2

CDR3nt: TGTGCCAGCAGCCAAGATCGGAGCCAGGGAGCTTTCTTT
CDR3aa: CASSQDRSQGAFF
j_gene: TRBJ1-1
v_gene: TRBV3-1/TRBV3-2
abundance: .
d_gene: .

CDR3nt: TGCAGCGTTGTGGCTCGAGGTGGCTACACCTTC
CDR3aa: CSVVARGGYTF
j_gene: TRBJ1-2
v_gene: TRBV29-1
abundance: .
d_gene: .

CDR3nt: TGTGCCAGCTCACCAAATACAGGGGGCGGTAATTCACCCCTCCACTTT
CDR3aa: CASSPNTGGGNSPLHF
j_gene: TRBJ1-6
v_gene: TRBV18
abundance: .
d_gene: TRBD1

CDR3nt: TGCGCCAGCAGGCAGGACTCAACCTACGAGCAGTACTTC
CDR3aa: CASRQDSTYEQYF
j_gene: TRBJ2-7
v_gene: TRBV5-1
abundance: few
d_gene: .

CDR3nt: TGTGCCAGCAGCTTGGGACAGGGAATGTCCCAAGAGACCCAGTACTTC
CDR3aa: CASSLGQGMSQETQYF
j_gene: TRBJ2-5
v_gene: TRBV5-5
abundance: .
d_gene: TRBD1

CDR3nt: TGCGCCAGCAGCGCTACAGGGGGCTCGGGCTACACCTTC
CDR3aa: CASSATGGSGYTF
j_gene: TRBJ1-2
v_gene: TRBV5-1
abundance: .
d_gene: TRBD1

CDR3nt: TGCGCCAGCAGCACCTATCAGGGGGCGCGAACCGGGGAGCTGTTTTTT
CDR3aa: CASSTYQGARTGELFF
j_gene: TRBJ2-2
v_gene: TRBV5-1
abundance: .
d_gene: TRBD1

CDR3nt: TGTGCCAGCAAGGGGGGGCGCAGCGGGGAGCTGTTTTTT
CDR3aa: CASKGGRSGELFF
j_gene: TRBJ2-2
v_gene: TRBV12-3/TRBV12-4
abundance: .
d_gene: .

CDR3nt: TGTGCCAGCAGCCCTGACAGAATAAACTATGGCTACACCTTC
CDR3aa: CASSPDRINYGYTF
j_gene: TRBJ1-2
v_gene: TRBV7-9
abundance: .
d_gene: .

CDR3nt: TGTGCTAGTGGTACAGACAGGGTCTGGAGGGCTAATGAAAAACTGTTTTTT
CDR3aa: CASGTDRVWRANEKLFF
j_gene: TRBJ1-4
v_gene: TRBV12-5
abundance: .
d_gene: TRBD1

CDR3nt: TGTGCCAGCAGCTTAAGGGACAGGGGGCAGGATACGCAGTATTTT
CDR3aa: CASSLRDRGQDTQYF
j_gene: TRBJ2-3
v_gene: TRBV7-6
abundance: .
d_gene: TRBD1

CDR3nt: TGTGCCAGCAGCCGTACCGGGACAGTTACCGACTATGGCTACACCTTC
CDR3aa: CASSRTGTVTDYGYTF
j_gene: TRBJ1-2
v_gene: TRBV5-5
abundance: .
d_gene: TRBD1

CDR3nt: TGCAGCGTTGAAGATCTGGAAGGGACTACTGAAGCTTTCTTT
CDR3aa: CSVEDLEGTTEAFF
j_gene: TRBJ1-1
v_gene: TRBV29-1
abundance: .
d_gene: .

CDR3nt: TGTGCCAGCAGCCCGGACAGAGGATCCTACGAGCAGTACTTC
CDR3aa: CASSPDRGSYEQYF
j_gene: TRBJ2-7
v_gene: TRBV3-1/TRBV3-2
abundance: .
d_gene: .

CDR3nt: TGTGCCAGCAGCCCTATGGGGTGGAAGGGGGACGATGGCTACACCTTC
CDR3aa: CASSPMGWKGDDGYTF
j_gene: TRBJ1-2
v_gene: TRBV5-8
abundance: .
d_gene: .

CDR3nt: TGTGCCAGCACCCGGGAGTACCCAACGATCTACGAGCAGTACTTC
CDR3aa: CASTREYPTIYEQYF
j_gene: TRBJ2-7
v_gene: TRBV6-5
abundance: .
d_gene: .

CDR3nt: TGTGCCAGCAGCCCAACTATTAAGGAGACTGAAGCTTTCTTT
CDR3aa: CASSPTIKETEAFF
j_gene: TRBJ1-1
v_gene: TRBV3-1/TRBV3-2
abundance: .
d_gene: .

CDR3nt: TGTGCCAGTAGTGAGCCGTTTTACACCGGGGAGCTGTTTTTT
CDR3aa: CASSEPFYTGELFF
j_gene: TRBJ2-2
v_gene: TRBV19
abundance: .
d_gene: .

CDR3nt: TGTGCCAGCAGCCCCCCCCCTGGGGGGAAAGGCTACAATGAGCAGTTCTTC
CDR3aa: CASSPPPGGKGYNEQFF
j_gene: TRBJ2-1
v_gene: TRBV7-2
abundance: .
d_gene: .

CDR3nt: TGTGCCAGCAGTTACCCAACCGGGACAGGCCGCAATCAGCCCCAGCATTTT
CDR3aa: CASSYPTGTGRNQPQHF
j_gene: TRBJ1-5
v_gene: TRBV6-2/TRBV6-3
abundance: .
d_gene: TRBD1

CDR3nt: TGTGCCAGCTCACCGGGGACAGGGATGAACACTGAAGCTTTCTTT
CDR3aa: CASSPGTGMNTEAFF
j_gene: TRBJ1-1
v_gene: TRBV18
abundance: few
d_gene: TRBD1

CDR3nt: TGTGCCAGCAGTGATGAGGCAGCTTGGAGCAATCAGCCCCAGCATTTT
CDR3aa: CASSDEAAWSNQPQHF
j_gene: TRBJ1-5
v_gene: TRBV2
abundance: once
d_gene: .

CDR3nt: TGTGCCAGCAGTTCCAATACAGGGATGAACACCGGGGAGCTGTTTTTT
CDR3aa: CASSSNTGMNTGELFF
j_gene: TRBJ2-2
v_gene: TRBV27
abundance: once
d_gene: .

CDR3nt: TGTGCCAGCAGTGAATCAGGGGAACAGAACACCGGGGAGCTGTTTTTT
CDR3aa: CASSESGEQNTGELFF
j_gene: TRBJ2-2
v_gene: TRBV25-1
abundance: once
d_gene: .

CDR3nt: TGTGCCAGCAGCTTTCCGCGGGCGACTGAAGCTTTCTTT
CDR3aa: CASSFPRATEAFF
j_gene: TRBJ1-1
v_gene: TRBV5-6
abundance: .
d_gene: .

CDR3nt: TGTGCCAGCAGCGCGGGTGGCCAAGAGACCCAGTACTTC
CDR3aa: CASSAGGQETQYF
j_gene: TRBJ2-5
v_gene: TRBV7-9
abundance: .
d_gene: .

CDR3nt: TGTGCCAGCAGCCCGACTAGCATTTCCCCCCCCACAGATACGCAGTATTTT
CDR3aa: CASSPTSISPPTDTQYF
j_gene: TRBJ2-3
v_gene: TRBV4-2
abundance: .
d_gene: TRBD2

CDR3nt: TGTGCCAGCAGTCCCTCAGATGGGGCACCTGATGGCTACACCTTC
CDR3aa: CASSPSDGAPDGYTF
j_gene: TRBJ1-2
v_gene: TRBV6-5
abundance: .
d_gene: .

CDR3nt: TGTGCCAGCAGTGCCTACGGGGTATCAGCTTTCTTT
CDR3aa: CASSAYGVSAFF
j_gene: TRBJ1-1
v_gene: TRBV25-1
abundance: .
d_gene: .

CDR3nt: TGTGCCAGTAGTATAGGTCTTAAGAGTGAAGCTTTCTTT
CDR3aa: CASSIGLKSEAFF
j_gene: TRBJ1-1
v_gene: TRBV19
abundance: .
d_gene: .

CDR3nt: TGTGCCTCTTTAGGACAGGGTGTCACTGAAGCTTTCTTT
CDR3aa: CASLGQGVTEAFF
j_gene: TRBJ1-1
v_gene: TRBV5-4
abundance: .
d_gene: TRBD1